This TCR beta chain was documented in a study of shared T cell receptors in the human thymus. Some clones are missing from TCRdb's copy, which holds only in-frame ones; the method was immunoSEQ multiplex PCR. Of just under 550,000 clones listed, approximately 80% are singletons. This CDR3 has 16 residues. CDR1 and CDR2 (germline): LNHDA, SQIVND (reference sequence). V dropped 5 bases and J dropped 2 bases, with 17 bases sitting between them. The sample was also linked to a second study, of human thymus T cells. That source adds: The sample donors, healthy Finnish infants, were having corrective surgery for congenital heart defects. Corrective cardiac operations yielded the resected thymus tissue. Use of V and J genes seemed skewed within the thymic and blood repertoires. Highly overlapping thymic repertoires among unrelated individuals were reported in related research.

The source material was thymocytes. The chain has TRBV19 and TRBJ2-3; the D is unclear. This receptor was obtained from a boy under three years old with a congenital heart defect. The CDR3 protein is CASSSILVPHTDTQYF. For the CDR3, the DNA is TGTGCCAGTAGTTCCATCTTAGTTCCCCACACAGATACGCAGTATTTT.